Each of the 17 T cell receptor beta chains below was sequenced from the same sample in a study of blood T cell repertoires in COVID-19. Data came from immunoSEQ multiplex PCR; TCRdb stores just in-frame clones and leaves some out. The sample holds about 190,000 clones, around 84% seen once. Specimen: peripheral blood. The origin of the receptors is a man aged 25 to 40 with active or convalescent COVID-19.

This chain connects TRBV12-5 to TRBJ2-5, with 7 bases that match TRBD1. The CDR3 extends over 12 amino acids. The J segment lost 5 bases and the V segment lost 8 bases, leaving 5 bases of the junction unmatched. Germline CDR1 is LGHNT and CDR2 is FRNRAP. The CDR3 DNA follows: TGTGCTAGTAACAGGGGTTCGGAGACCCAGTACTTC. Translating it yields CASNRGSETQYF. Full variable domain (rest looked up from reference TRBV12-5 and TRBJ2-5): DARVTQTPRHKVTEMGQEVTMRCQPILGHNTVFWYRQTMMQGLELLAYFRNRAPLDDSGMPKDRFSAEMPDATLATLKIQPSEPRDSAVYFCASNRGSETQYFGPGTRLLVL.

The chain joins TRBV5-5 to TRBJ2-2; 10 nucleotides align to TRBD1. The CDR3 covers 17 residues. Trimming removed 0 bases from V and 7 bases from J; junction bases left unmatched: 9. Germline loops: CDR1 SGHKS, CDR2 YYEKEE (reference sequence). The CDR3 spells CASSLAWDRGSGGELFF. In nucleotides, the CDR3 is TGTGCCAGCAGCTTGGCATGGGACAGGGGATCGGGCGGGGAGCTGTTTTTT.

This clone was counted a single time. The chain links TRBV30 to TRBJ1-1, with a possible D match to TRBD1 (6 bases). The CDR3 spans 13 residues. Trimming pared 3 bases from V and 1 base from J, leaving 9 bases between. Germline-derived CDR1 and CDR2 are GTSNPN and SVGIG (reference sequence). This CDR3 reads CAWRGQTNTEAFF. The CDR3 DNA sequence: TGTGCCTGGAGAGGACAGACGAACACTGAAGCTTTCTTT.

This chain joins TRBV7-2 and TRBJ2-3; 9 bases line up with TRBD1. Germline lookup yields CDR1 SGHTA and CDR2 FQGNSA. This CDR3 is 15 amino acids long. V shed 3 bases and J 4 bases; nucleotides not matched to a gene: 5. The CDR3 here is CASSLDRGGSDTQYF. CDR3 DNA: TGTGCCAGCAGCTTGGACAGGGGAGGGTCAGATACGCAGTATTTT.

V is TRBV4-3 and J is TRBJ2-1; D is undetermined. This CDR3 has 16 amino acids. CDR1 LGHNA and CDR2 YSLEER come from the germline V gene. V dropped 0 bases and J dropped 3 bases, with 12 bases sitting between them. The CDR3 DNA reads TGCGCCAGCAGCCAAGATCAGTCCCCTGGCTACAATGAGCAGTTCTTC. Translated: CASSQDQSPGYNEQFF.

J is TRBJ2-7 and V is TRBV7-9; maybe TRBD1 (5 bases). Trimming left V 5 bases short and J 7 bases short, with 18 bases between. Germline V gives CDR1 SEHNR, CDR2 FQNEAQ (reference sequence). The CDR3 extends over 14 amino acids. CDR3 in DNA: TGTGCCAGCAGCCCATCGACCGCCCGACAGGAGCAGTACTTC. Its protein product is CASSPSTARQEQYF.

The genes are TRBV7-6 and TRBJ2-1; 14 positions agree with TRBD2. This CDR3 contains 16 residues. CDR1 SGHVS and CDR2 FNYEAQ come from the germline V gene. J was trimmed by 5 bases and V by 3 bases; bases with no gene match: 3. In nucleotides, the CDR3 is TGTGCCAGCAGCTTCGAGACTAGCGGGAGGGACAATGAGCAGTTCTTC. As protein: CASSFETSGRDNEQFF. Drawing the rest from reference TRBV7-6 and TRBJ2-1, the complete variable domain is GAGVSQSPRYKVTKRGQDVALRCDPISGHVSLYWYRQALGQGPEFLTYFNYEAQQDKSGLPNDRFSAERPEGSISTLTIQRTEQRDSAMYRCASSFETSGRDNEQFFGPGTRLTVL.

V is TRBV11-2 and J is TRBJ1-1; 11 bases align to TRBD1. CDR3 size: 16 residues. The trim removed 3 bases at V and 1 base at J, leaving 4 bases unmatched. CDR1 is SGHAT, CDR2 FQNNGV, per germline. CDR3 DNA: TGTGCCAGCAGCTTGGTCGGACAGGGGGCGAACACTGAAGCTTTCTTT. It translates to CASSLVGQGANTEAFF.

A word on this clone: Distinct nucleotide sequences in the sample also encode this CDR3. This sequence joins TRBV27 and TRBJ2-3; 11 bases are shared with TRBD1. J gave up 5 bases and V 3 bases, and 1 base lay outside the gene matches. The CDR3 contains 14 residues. The germline V gene encodes CDR1 MNHEY and CDR2 SMNVEV (reference sequence). The CDR3 DNA sequence: TGTGCCAGCAGTTTGGGACAGGGGGGAGATACGCAGTATTTT. It translates to CASSLGQGGDTQYF.

This clone was counted a single time. This sequence joins TRBV19 and TRBJ2-7; D is possibly TRBD1 (5 bases). In germline, CDR1 is LNHDA, CDR2 SQIVND (reference sequence). The CDR3 totals 13 residues. The V gene lost 6 bases and the J gene lost 2 bases, with 11 bases spanning the gap. The CDR3 DNA reads TGTGCCAGTAGCCTCCAGGGAACCTACGAGCAGTACGTC. Its translation: CASSLQGTYEQYV.

The genes are TRBV10-2 and TRBJ2-7; 10 positions agree with TRBD1. V was pared by 7 bases and J by 2 bases, with 8 bases of the junction left unmatched. The CDR3 runs to 15 residues. Germline-derived CDR1 and CDR2 are WSHSY and SAAADI. In DNA form, the CDR3 reads TGCGCCAGCACCGAACCCGGACAGGGGGCCTACGAGCAGTACTTC. Amino acid sequence: CASTEPGQGAYEQYF.

The chain recombines TRBV6-5 with TRBJ1-2; D may be TRBD1 (6 bases). Per germline, CDR1 MNHEY and CDR2 SVGAGI. The CDR3 loop spans 13 amino acids. V was shortened by 6 bases and J by 4 bases, with 12 bases between the two germline ends. For the CDR3, the DNA is TGTGCCAGCAGGGCAGGGGATTTCTATGGCTACACCTTC. It specifies CASRAGDFYGYTF.

In this sample, this clone turned up once. This chain uses TRBV18 with TRBJ1-2; the D is unclear. The germline V and J ends were trimmed by 0 bases and 8 bases, with 10 bases remaining between them. The CDR3 covers 13 residues. Germline assignment: CDR1 KGHSH and CDR2 LQKENI. Written as DNA, the CDR3 is TGTGCCAGCTCACCACCGTCCAGATCGGGCTACACCTTC. It encodes CASSPPSRSGYTF.

The chain recombines TRBV10-1 with TRBJ1-2; 7 bases are shared with TRBD1. J gave up 5 bases and V 4 bases, and 13 bases lay outside the gene matches. CDR3 length: 16 amino acids. The germline V gene has CDR1 WNHNN and CDR2 SYGVQD (reference sequence). The CDR3 region has the DNA TGCGCCAGCAGTGGGGGCTCACCGGGACAGTCTTATGGCTACACCTTC. Encoded protein: CASSGGSPGQSYGYTF.

J is TRBJ1-4 and V is TRBV12-2. TRBV12-2 corresponds to a pseudogene. CDR3 size: 18 residues. The CDR3 here is CASRLVRVDFSTNEKLFF. DNA for the CDR3: TGTGCAAGTCGCTTAGTCCGGGTAGACTTCTCAACTAATGAAAAACTGTTTTTT.

This chain links TRBV25-1 with TRBJ1-3, with D maybe TRBD1 (5 bases). V dropped 4 bases and J dropped 6 bases, with 25 bases sitting between them. CDR1 is MGHDK and CDR2 is SYGVNS in the germline V gene. This CDR3 contains 18 residues. The CDR3 region has the DNA TGTGCCAGCAGTGGGGGCTCGACAGCCCTTTTACCGGCAAACACCATATATTTT. It is translated as CASSGGSTALLPANTIYF. Full variable domain (remainder filled in from reference TRBV25-1 and TRBJ1-3): EADIYQTPRYLVIGTGKKITLECSQTMGHDKMYWYQQDPGMELHLIHYSYGVNSTEKGDLSSESTVSRIRTEHFPLTLESARPSHTSQYLCASSGGSTALLPANTIYFGEGSWLTVV.

The chain links TRBV29-1 to TRBJ2-3; D is perhaps TRBD1 (7 bases). The CDR3 consists of 14 residues. Germline CDR1 reads SQVTM; CDR2 reads ANQGSEA. Trimming removed 5 bases at V and 10 bases at J, with 22 bases between. The CDR3 DNA reads TGCAGCGTTATACCCGGCGGGGACAGAGTGGCGCAGTATTTT. It is translated as CSVIPGGDRVAQYF.